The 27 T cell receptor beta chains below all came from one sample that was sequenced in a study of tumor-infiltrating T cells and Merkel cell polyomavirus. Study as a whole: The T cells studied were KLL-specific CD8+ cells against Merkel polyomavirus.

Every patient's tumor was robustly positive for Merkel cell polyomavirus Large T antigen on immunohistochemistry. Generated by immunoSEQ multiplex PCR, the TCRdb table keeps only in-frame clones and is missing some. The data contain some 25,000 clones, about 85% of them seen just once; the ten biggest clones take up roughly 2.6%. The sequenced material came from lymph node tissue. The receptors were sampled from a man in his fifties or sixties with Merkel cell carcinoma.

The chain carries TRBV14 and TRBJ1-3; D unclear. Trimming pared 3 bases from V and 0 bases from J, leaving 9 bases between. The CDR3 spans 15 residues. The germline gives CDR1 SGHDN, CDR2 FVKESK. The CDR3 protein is CASSQADASGNTIYF. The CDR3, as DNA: TGTGCCAGCAGCCAGGCGGATGCCTCTGGAAACACCATATATTTT.

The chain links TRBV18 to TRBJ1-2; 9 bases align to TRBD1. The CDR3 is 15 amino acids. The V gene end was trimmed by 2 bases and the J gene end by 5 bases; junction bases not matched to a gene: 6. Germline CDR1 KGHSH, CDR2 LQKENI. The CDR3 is CASSPNWDRAYGYTF. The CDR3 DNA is TGTGCCAGCTCACCAAACTGGGACAGGGCATATGGCTACACCTTC.

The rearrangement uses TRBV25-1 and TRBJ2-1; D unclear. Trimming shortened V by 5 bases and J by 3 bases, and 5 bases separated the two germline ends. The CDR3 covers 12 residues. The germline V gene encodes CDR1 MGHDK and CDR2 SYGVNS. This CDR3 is CASSFNYNEQFF. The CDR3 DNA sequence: TGTGCCAGCAGTTTTAACTACAATGAGCAGTTCTTC.

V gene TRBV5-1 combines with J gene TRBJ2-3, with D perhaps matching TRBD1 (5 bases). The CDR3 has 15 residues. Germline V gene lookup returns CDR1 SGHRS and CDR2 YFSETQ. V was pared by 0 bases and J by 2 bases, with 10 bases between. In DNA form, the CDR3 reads TGCGCCAGCAGCTTGGCAGGGCTCCTCACAGATACGCAGTATTTT. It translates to CASSLAGLLTDTQYF.

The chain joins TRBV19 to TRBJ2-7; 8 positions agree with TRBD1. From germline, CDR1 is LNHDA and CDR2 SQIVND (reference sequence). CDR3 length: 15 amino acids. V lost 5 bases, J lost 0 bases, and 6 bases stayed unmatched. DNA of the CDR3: TGTGCCAGTAGTGGGAGACAGGGGTTCTCCTACGAGCAGTACTTC. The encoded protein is CASSGRQGFSYEQYF.

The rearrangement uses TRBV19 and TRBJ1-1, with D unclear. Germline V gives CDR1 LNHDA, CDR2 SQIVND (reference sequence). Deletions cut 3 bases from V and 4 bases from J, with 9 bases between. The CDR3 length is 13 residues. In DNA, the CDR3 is TGTGCCAGTAGTATGCGGGCCGGCACTGAAGCTTTCTTT. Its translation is CASSMRAGTEAFF. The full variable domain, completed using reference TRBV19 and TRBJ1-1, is DGGITQSPKYLFRKEGQNVTLSCEQNLNHDAMYWYRQDPGQGLRLIYYSQIVNDFQKGDIAEGYSVSREKKESFPLTVTSAQKNPTAFYLCASSMRAGTEAFFGQGTRLTVV.

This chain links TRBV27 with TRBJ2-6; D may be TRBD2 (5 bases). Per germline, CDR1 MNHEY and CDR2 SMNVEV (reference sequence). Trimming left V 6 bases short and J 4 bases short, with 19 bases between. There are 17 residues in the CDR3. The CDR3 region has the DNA TGTGCCAGCAGGCCCGCCCCAGAGAGGGCCGGGGCCAACGTCCTGACTTTC. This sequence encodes CASRPAPERAGANVLTF.

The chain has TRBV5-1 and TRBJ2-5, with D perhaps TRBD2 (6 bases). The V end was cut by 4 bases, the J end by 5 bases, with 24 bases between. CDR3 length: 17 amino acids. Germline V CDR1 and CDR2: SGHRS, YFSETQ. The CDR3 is CASSRSGDRRQVETQYF. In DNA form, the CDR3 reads TGCGCCAGCAGCCGCTCGGGGGATAGGCGGCAGGTGGAGACCCAGTACTTC. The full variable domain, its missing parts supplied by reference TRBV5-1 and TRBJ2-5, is KAGVTQTPRYLIKTRGQQVTLSCSPISGHRSVSWYQQTPGQGLQFLFEYFSETQRNKGNFPGRFSGRQFSNSRSEMNVSTLELGDSALYLCASSRSGDRRQVETQYFGPGTRLLVL.

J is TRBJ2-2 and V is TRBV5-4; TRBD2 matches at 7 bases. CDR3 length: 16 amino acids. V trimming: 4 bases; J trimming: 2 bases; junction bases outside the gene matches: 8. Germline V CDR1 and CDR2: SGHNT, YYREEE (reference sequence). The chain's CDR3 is CASSTPAGRNTGELFF. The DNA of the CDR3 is TGTGCCAGCAGCACCCCAGCGGGACGCAACACCGGGGAGCTGTTTTTT.

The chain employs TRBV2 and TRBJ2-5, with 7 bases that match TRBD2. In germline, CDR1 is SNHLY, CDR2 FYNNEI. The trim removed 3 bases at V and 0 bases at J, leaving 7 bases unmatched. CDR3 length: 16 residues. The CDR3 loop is CASSDNGRGNQETQYF. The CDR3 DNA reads TGTGCCAGCAGTGATAACGGGCGGGGGAACCAAGAGACCCAGTACTTC.

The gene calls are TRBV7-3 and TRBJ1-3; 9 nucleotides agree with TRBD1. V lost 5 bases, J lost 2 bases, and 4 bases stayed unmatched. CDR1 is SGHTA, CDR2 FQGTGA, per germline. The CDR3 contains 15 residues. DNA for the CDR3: TGTGCCAGCAGCGCCACAGGGGGCCCTGGAAACACCATATATTTT. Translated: CASSATGGPGNTIYF.

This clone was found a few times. The CDR3, as DNA: TGTGCCAGCAGCTTAAAGGTGGGGGGTTCCAAAAACATTCAGTACTTC. It yields the protein CASSLKVGGSKNIQYF. This chain connects TRBV6-6 to TRBJ2-4, with a possible D match to TRBD2 (6 bases). The CDR3 runs 16 residues. Germline CDR1 is MNHNY and CDR2 is SVGAGI (reference sequence). V lost 6 bases and J 2 bases, leaving 17 bases between the germline ends.

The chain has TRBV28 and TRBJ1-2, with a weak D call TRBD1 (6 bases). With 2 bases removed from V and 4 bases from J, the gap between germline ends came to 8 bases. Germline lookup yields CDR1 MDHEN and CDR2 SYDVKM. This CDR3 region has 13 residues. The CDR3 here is CASSLGGSYGYTF. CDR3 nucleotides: TGTGCCAGCAGTTTAGGGGGCAGCTATGGCTACACCTTC.

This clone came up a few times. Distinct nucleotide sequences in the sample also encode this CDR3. CDR3 DNA: TGTGCCAGCAGCCCTCGGTCGAGGAACACTGAAGCTTTCTTT. This gives the protein CASSPRSRNTEAFF. V usage is TRBV5-4 and J usage is TRBJ1-1; D not certain. This CDR3 contains 14 residues. The germline V gene has CDR1 SGHNT and CDR2 YYREEE (reference sequence). The V end was cut by 4 bases, the J end by 1 base, with 11 bases between. The full variable domain, in which reference TRBV5-4 and TRBJ1-1 provide the parts outside the CDR3, is ETGVTQSPTHLIKTRGQQVTLRCSSQSGHNTVSWYQQALGQGPQFIFQYYREEENGRGNFPPRFSGLQFPNYSSELNVNALELDDSALYLCASSPRSRNTEAFFGQGTRLTVV.

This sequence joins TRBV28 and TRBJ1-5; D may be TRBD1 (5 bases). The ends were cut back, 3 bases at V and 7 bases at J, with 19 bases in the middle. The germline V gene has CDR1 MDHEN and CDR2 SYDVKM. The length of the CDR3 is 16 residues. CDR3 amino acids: CASSLEWTDNRQPQHF. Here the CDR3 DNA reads TGTGCCAGCAGTTTGGAATGGACGGACAACCGGCAGCCCCAGCATTTT.

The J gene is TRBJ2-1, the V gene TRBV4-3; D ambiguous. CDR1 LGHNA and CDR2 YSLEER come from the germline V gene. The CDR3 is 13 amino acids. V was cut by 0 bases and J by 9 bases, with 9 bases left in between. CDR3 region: CASSQDRSGEQFF. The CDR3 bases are TGCGCCAGCAGCCAAGATAGGAGTGGTGAGCAGTTCTTC.

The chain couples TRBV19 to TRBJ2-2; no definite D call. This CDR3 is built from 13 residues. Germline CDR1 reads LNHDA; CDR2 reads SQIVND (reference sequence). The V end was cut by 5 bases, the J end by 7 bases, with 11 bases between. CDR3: CASSSLTVGELFF. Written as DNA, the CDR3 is TGTGCCAGTAGTTCCCTGACTGTCGGGGAGCTGTTTTTT.

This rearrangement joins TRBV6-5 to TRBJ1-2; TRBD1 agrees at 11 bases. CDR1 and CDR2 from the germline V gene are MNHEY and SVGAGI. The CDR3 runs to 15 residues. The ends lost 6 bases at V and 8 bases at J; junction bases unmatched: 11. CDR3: CASSSQDRGQGGYTF. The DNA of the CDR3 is TGTGCCAGCAGCTCTCAGGACAGGGGGCAAGGAGGCTACACCTTC.

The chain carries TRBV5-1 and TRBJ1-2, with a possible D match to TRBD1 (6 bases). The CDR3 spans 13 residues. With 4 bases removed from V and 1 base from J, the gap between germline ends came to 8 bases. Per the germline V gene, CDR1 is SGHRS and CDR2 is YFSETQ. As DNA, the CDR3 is TGCGCCAGCAGCCGGGACAATAACTATGGCTACACCTTC. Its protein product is CASSRDNNYGYTF.

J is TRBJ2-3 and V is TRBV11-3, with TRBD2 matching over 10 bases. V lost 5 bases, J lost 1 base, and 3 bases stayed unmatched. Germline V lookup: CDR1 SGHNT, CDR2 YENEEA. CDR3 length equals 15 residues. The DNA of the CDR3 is TGTGCCAGCAGCGGAGGGACTAGCGGCACAGATACGCAGTATTTT. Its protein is CASSGGTSGTDTQYF. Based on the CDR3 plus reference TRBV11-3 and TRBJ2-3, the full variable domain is EAGVVQSPRYKIIEKKQPVAFWCNPISGHNTLYWYLQNLGQGPELLIRYENEEAVDDSQLPKDRFSAERLKGVDSTLKIQPAELGDSAVYLCASSGGTSGTDTQYFGPGTRLTVL.

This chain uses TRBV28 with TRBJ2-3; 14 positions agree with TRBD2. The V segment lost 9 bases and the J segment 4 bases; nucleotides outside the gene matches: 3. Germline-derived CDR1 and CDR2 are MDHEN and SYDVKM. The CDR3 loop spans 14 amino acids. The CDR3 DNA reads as TGTGCCAGTGGGACTAGCGGGAGTTCAGATACGCAGTATTTT. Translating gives CASGTSGSSDTQYF.

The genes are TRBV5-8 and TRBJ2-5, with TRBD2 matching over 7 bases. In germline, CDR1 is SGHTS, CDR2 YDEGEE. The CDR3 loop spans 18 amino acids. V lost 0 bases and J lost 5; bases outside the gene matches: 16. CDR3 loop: CASSLAGLVAGIGETQYF. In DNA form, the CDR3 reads TGTGCCAGCAGCTTGGCCGGTTTAGTAGCGGGCATCGGGGAGACCCAGTACTTC. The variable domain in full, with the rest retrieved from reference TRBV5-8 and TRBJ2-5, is EAGVTQSPTHLIKTRGQQATLRCSPISGHTSVYWYQQALGLGLQFLLWYDEGEERNRGNFPPRFSGRQFPNYSSELNVNALELEDSALYLCASSLAGLVAGIGETQYFGPGTRLLVL.

The chain's CDR3 is CATQDSHHYEQYF. Here the CDR3 DNA reads TGTGCCACCCAGGACAGCCACCACTACGAGCAGTACTTC. The chain joins TRBV6-5 to TRBJ2-7, with D perhaps matching TRBD1 (6 bases). The CDR3 length is 13 residues. The V end lost 10 bases, the J end lost 3 bases, and 16 bases lay between the germline ends. Germline V gene sequence: CDR1 MNHEY, CDR2 SVGAGI.

The CDR3 DNA follows: TGTGCCAGCAGCGCCGGACTAGCGGGTCAGCAGTTCTTC. Protein sequence: CASSAGLAGQQFF. The chain has TRBV7-6 and TRBJ2-1, with 11 bases fitting TRBD2. V shed 5 bases and J 11 bases; nucleotides not matched to a gene: 5. This CDR3 spans 13 amino acids. CDR1 is SGHVS and CDR2 is FNYEAQ in the germline V gene.

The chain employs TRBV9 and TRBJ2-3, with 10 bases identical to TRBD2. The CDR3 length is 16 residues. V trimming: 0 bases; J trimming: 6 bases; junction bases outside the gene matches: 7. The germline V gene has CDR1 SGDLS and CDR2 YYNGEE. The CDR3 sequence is CASSVALAGVGDTQYF. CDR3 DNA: TGTGCCAGCAGCGTAGCGCTAGCGGGAGTCGGGGATACGCAGTATTTT.

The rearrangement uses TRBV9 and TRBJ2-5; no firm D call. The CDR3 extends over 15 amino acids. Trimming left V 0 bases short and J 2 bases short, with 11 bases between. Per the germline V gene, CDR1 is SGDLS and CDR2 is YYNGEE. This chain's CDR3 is CASSVGPSEQETQYF. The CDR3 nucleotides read TGTGCCAGCAGCGTAGGCCCGTCAGAACAAGAGACCCAGTACTTC.

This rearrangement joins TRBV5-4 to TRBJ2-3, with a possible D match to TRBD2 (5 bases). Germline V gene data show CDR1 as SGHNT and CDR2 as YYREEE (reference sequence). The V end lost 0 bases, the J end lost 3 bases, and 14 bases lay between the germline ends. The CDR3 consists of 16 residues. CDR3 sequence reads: CASSLVRGIKTDTQYF. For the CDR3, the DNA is TGTGCCAGCAGCTTGGTTCGGGGTATCAAAACAGATACGCAGTATTTT.